This record looks at one TCR beta chain sequence and its context. Its antigen is not known. The germline V and J ends were trimmed by 4 bases and 1 base, with 5 bases remaining between them. Germline V gene lookup returns CDR1 ENHRY and CDR2 SYGVKD. CDR3 length equals 14 residues. Profiled with immunoSEQ multiplex PCR; TCRdb holds only in-frame clones, not every one. This table holds over 100,000 clones, 89% found once. The data stem from a study of cytomegalovirus exposure and HLA in healthy donors. Study as a whole: Later analysis reported that the 95 to 150 validation repertoires shared the platform of the approximately 690 first-cohort repertoires.

Whole-study results and caveats: The authors listed some 160 TCR beta chains as cytomegalovirus-associated.

This receptor was obtained from a woman aged 18-30 years in good health and CMV-seronegative. This chain links TRBV10-3 with TRBJ2-6; D gene uncertain. Sequenced sample: PBMCs. The CDR3 coding sequence is TGTGCCATCAGTGGACAATCTGGGGCCAACGTCCTGACTTTC. Translated, it gives CAISGQSGANVLTF.